The 13 T cell receptor beta chains below come from one sample, sequenced in a study of T and B cells in COVID-19 patients. TRB rearrangements were amplified by multiplex PCR with BIOMED2 TRB-A/B primers. TCRdb independently ran MiXCR on the multiplex PCR reads; one entry per CDR3 protein. The sample has 18,000 or so distinct CDR3 sequences, 36% seen once. From blood, roughly 250-500 ng of genomic DNA served as TRB template. Sequenced: blood. The receptors stem from a human donor with active COVID-19.

This clonotype was seen a handful of times. The rearrangement uses TRBV12-3 or TRBV12-4 and TRBJ1-4; no reliable D call. The CDR3 is 14 amino acids. The germline V and J ends were trimmed by 3 bases and 7 bases, with 12 bases remaining between them. In DNA form, the CDR3 reads TGTGCCAGCAGTTTTTTTTCGGGAGGTGAAAAACTGTTTTTT. Amino acids: CASSFFSGGEKLFF.

The chain employs TRBV10-3 and TRBJ2-4; TRBD2 aligns across 7 bases. Germline CDR1 is ENHRY and CDR2 is SYGVKD. The CDR3 runs to 16 residues. V dropped 10 bases and J dropped 9; count of bases not matched to a gene: 21. CDR3 sequence (DNA): TGTGCCACCATGGGCGGGGAGGGGACGTCGGGAGTCATTCAGTACTTC. Amino acids: CATMGGEGTSGVIQYF.

The CDR3 is CAISRPGTQNYGYTF. The CDR3 DNA reads as TGTGCCATCAGTCGACCCGGGACCCAGAACTATGGCTACACCTTC. V and J are TRBV10-3 and TRBJ1-2, with a tentative D call TRBD1 (5 bases). The CDR3 extends over 15 amino acids. The germline gives CDR1 ENHRY, CDR2 SYGVKD. Trimming pared 5 bases from V and 2 bases from J, leaving 15 bases between.

The chain combines TRBV12-3 or TRBV12-4 with TRBJ2-1; 8 positions match TRBD2. Losses at the gene ends were 9 bases for V and 0 bases for J; bases not matched to a gene: 4. This CDR3 comprises 14 residues. The DNA of the CDR3 is TGTGCCAGTACCGGGGGGGTCTCCTACAATGAGCAGTTCTTC. It encodes CASTGGVSYNEQFF.

Remarks on this clonotype: This sequence may be a read error, since a much larger clone differs from it by one base. The chain is built from TRBV19 and TRBJ2-3, with D tentatively TRBD2 (5 bases). This CDR3 region has 15 residues. In germline, CDR1 is LNHDA, CDR2 SQIVND (reference sequence). V lost 4 bases and J lost 3, with 14 bases in between. The DNA of the CDR3 is TGTGCCAGTAGTACCCGTGGGAGCAGTACAGATACGCAGTATTTT. Protein product: CASSTRGSSTDTQYF. Filled out from reference TRBV19 and TRBJ2-3, the complete variable domain reads DGGITQSPKYLFRKEGQNVTLSCEQNLNHDAMYWYRQDPGQGLRLIYYSQIVNDFQKGDIAEGYSVSREKKESFPLTVTSAQKNPTAFYLCASSTRGSSTDTQYFGPGTRLTVL.

Many counts were recorded for this clonotype. This sequence joins TRBV19 and TRBJ2-3; TRBD2 aligns across 11 bases. The CDR3 is 15 residues long. V lost 10 bases to trimming and J lost 3 bases; unmatched junction nucleotides: 9. Germline assignment: CDR1 LNHDA and CDR2 SQIVND (reference sequence). In nucleotides, the CDR3 is TGTGCCACGCAACTAGCGGGGGTGGGAACAGATACGCAGTATTTT. Residues: CATQLAGVGTDTQYF.

By share, this clonotype ranks as medium-sized (0.01 to 0.1%). This rearrangement joins TRBV27 to TRBJ2-1; perhaps TRBD2 as D (5 bases). CDR3 length: 15 residues. Per the germline V gene, CDR1 is MNHEY and CDR2 is SMNVEV (reference sequence). Trimming pared 6 bases from V and 0 bases from J, leaving 12 bases between. CDR3 DNA sequence: TGTGCCAGCAGACTACTAGGGAGCTCCTACAATGAGCAGTTCTTC. Translating gives CASRLLGSSYNEQFF.

This clonotype was observed a handful of times. The chain uses TRBV19 and TRBJ2-5; perhaps TRBD1 as D (5 bases). This CDR3 has 15 amino acids. Germline-derived CDR1 and CDR2 are LNHDA and SQIVND (reference sequence). The V and J ends lost 1 base and 2 bases respectively, with 11 bases between them. CDR3 residues: CASSIGGARQETQYF. CDR3 sequence (DNA): TGTGCCAGTAGTATAGGTGGGGCACGGCAAGAGACCCAGTACTTC.

This clonotype was seen once. The chain couples TRBV7-2 to TRBJ2-1; 14 positions agree with TRBD2. Trimming removed 5 bases from V and 5 bases from J; junction bases left unmatched: 8. Germline loops: CDR1 SGHTA, CDR2 FQGNSA. The CDR3 has 17 residues. This CDR3 is CASSPRLAGGRDNEQFF. The DNA of the CDR3 is TGTGCCAGCAGCCCTAGACTAGCGGGGGGGCGAGACAATGAGCAGTTCTTC. Filled out from reference TRBV7-2 and TRBJ2-1, the complete variable domain reads GAGVSQSPSNKVTEKGKDVELRCDPISGHTALYWYRQSLGQGLEFLIYFQGNSAPDKSGLPSDRFSAERTGGSVSTLTIQRTQQEDSAVYLCASSPRLAGGRDNEQFFGPGTRLTVL.

This sequence joins TRBV6-1 and TRBJ1-1; 7 nucleotides agree with TRBD1. The V and J ends lost 6 bases and 4 bases, in that order; junction bases with no gene match: 8. Germline V gene lookup returns CDR1 MNHNS and CDR2 SASEGT. The length of the CDR3 is 14 residues. The CDR3 sequence: CASSLGGGGTEAFF. DNA of the CDR3: TGTGCCAGCAGCTTAGGGGGCGGGGGCACTGAAGCTTTCTTT.

J is TRBJ2-7 and V is TRBV7-6; TRBD1 aligns across 7 bases. The germline gives CDR1 SGHVS, CDR2 FNYEAQ. The V and J ends lost 1 base and 9 bases, in that order; junction bases with no gene match: 36. The CDR3 extends over 23 amino acids. The CDR3 here is CASSLVEDRSPLSPHLPSRWQYV. The CDR3 coding sequence is TGTGCCAGCAGCTTAGTTGAGGACAGGAGCCCTTTGTCCCCCCACCTGCCTTCGCGTTGGCAGTACGTC.

A few counts support this clonotype. This sequence joins TRBV6-1 and TRBJ2-3; possibly TRBD2 for D (6 bases). Germline V gives CDR1 MNHNS, CDR2 SASEGT. This CDR3 has 13 amino acids. V shed 11 bases and J shed 1 base, with 13 bases lying between them. The CDR3 spells CASLGGGTDTQYF. The CDR3 DNA is TGTGCCTCGCTCGGCGGGGGCACAGATACGCAGTATTTT.

The chain combines TRBV4-1 with TRBJ2-6; 8 nucleotides match TRBD1. The V gene end was trimmed by 3 bases and the J gene end by 2 bases; junction bases not matched to a gene: 6. Germline V gene sequence: CDR1 MGHRA, CDR2 YSYEKL. The CDR3 is 17 amino acids. CDR3 coding DNA: TGCGCCAGCAGCCAGGCAGGGGGCGGACCTGGGGCCAACGTCCTGACTTTC. Translating it yields CASSQAGGGPGANVLTF.